Presented here are 22 T cell receptor beta chains from one specimen sequenced in a study of T cells in Graves' hyperthyroidism and ophthalmopathy. The investigators amplified TCR beta CDR3 regions from RNA transcripts. Using the HTBI primer set, a first-round RT-PCR was run on the TCR CDR3. MiXCR, applied by TCRdb to the multiplex PCR reads, yields one record per CDR3 protein. The sample contains just under 750,000 distinct CDR3 sequences, 30% to 40% of which appear only once. The sequenced sample was blood. The receptors come from a woman aged 40 to 49 with Graves' hyperthyroidism.

This sequence joins TRBV6-6 and TRBJ1-2, with 7 bases lining up with TRBD1. Germline values: CDR1 MNHNY, CDR2 SVGAGI (reference sequence). V was pared by 5 bases and J by 5 bases, with 11 bases of the junction left unmatched. The CDR3 has 15 residues. This chain's CDR3 is CASSPGTESLYGYTF. Here the CDR3 DNA reads TGTGCCAGCAGTCCCGGGACAGAAAGTCTATATGGCTACACCTTC.

This clonotype appeared a few times. V gene TRBV12-3 or TRBV12-4 combines with J gene TRBJ2-7; D not resolved. Trimming cost V 1 base and J 6 bases, with 13 bases left between them. This CDR3 contains 14 residues. CDR3 region: CASSLGLKRSEQYF. The CDR3 nucleotides are TGTGCCAGCAGTTTAGGCCTAAAAAGGTCCGAGCAGTACTTC.

The V and J genes are TRBV7-2 and TRBJ2-7, with 9 bases lining up with TRBD2. The CDR3 spans 16 residues. V dropped 3 bases and J dropped 3; count of bases not matched to a gene: 9. Germline-derived CDR1 and CDR2 are SGHTA and FQGNSA. The CDR3 nucleotides are TGTGCCAGCAGCTTGGCCGGGGCTAGCGGGGTCTACGAGCAGTACTTC. It encodes CASSLAGASGVYEQYF.

In regard to this clonotype: A read error may be the cause here, since a much bigger clone is one base away. The chain combines TRBV25-1 with TRBJ2-2, with TRBD1 matching over 7 bases. CDR3 size: 15 residues. V dropped 1 base and J dropped 8; count of bases not matched to a gene: 7. Per the germline V gene, CDR1 is MGHDK and CDR2 is SYGVNS. This chain's CDR3 is CASSESYRGEGELFF. DNA for the CDR3: TGTGCCAGCAGTGAATCTTACAGGGGTGAGGGGGAGCTGTTTTTT.

The rearrangement joins TRBV10-3 to TRBJ1-6; TRBD1 agrees at 8 bases. CDR3 length equals 18 residues. The J segment lost 8 bases and the V segment lost 4 bases, leaving 16 bases of the junction unmatched. Germline CDR1 and CDR2: ENHRY and SYGVKD. CDR3 residues: CAISGQHTGTGRHSPLHF. The CDR3, as DNA: TGTGCCATCAGTGGACAGCACACCGGGACAGGTCGACATTCACCCCTCCACTTT.

This clonotype came up a few times. The CDR3 DNA is TGTGCCAGCCTTCCGACAGGGCCCTATGGCTACACCTTC. It codes for CASLPTGPYGYTF. The chain has TRBV2 and TRBJ1-2; 7 bases map to TRBD1. Germline loops: CDR1 SNHLY, CDR2 FYNNEI. This CDR3 has 13 residues. With V trimmed by 8 bases and J by 4 bases, 7 bases remained unmatched.

The rearrangement links TRBV6-5 to TRBJ2-7, with TRBD2 as a possible D gene (5 bases). The CDR3 has 15 amino acids. The V gene's germline CDR1 is MNHEY and CDR2 SVGAGI. Deletions cut 8 bases from V and 3 bases from J, with 20 bases between. The CDR3 reads CASARDRDSGYEQYF. Written as DNA, the CDR3 is TGTGCCAGCGCCAGAGACCGGGATTCCGGCTACGAGCAGTACTTC.

This clonotype came up many times. This chain's CDR3 is CASSIQGANSPLHF. The CDR3, as DNA: TGTGCCAGTAGTATACAGGGTGCTAATTCACCCCTCCACTTT. The genes are TRBV19 and TRBJ1-6; D possibly corresponds to TRBD1 (5 bases). The CDR3 totals 14 residues. V was clipped by 2 bases and J by 6 bases, with 8 bases between them. Germline CDR1 LNHDA, CDR2 SQIVND (reference sequence).

This clonotype was observed at least ten times. The V call is TRBV12-3 or TRBV12-4, the J call TRBJ2-5; D not certain. The CDR3 has 13 residues. V dropped 6 bases and J dropped 7 bases, with 15 bases sitting between them. CDR3 loop: CASRSEHIGTQYF. DNA for the CDR3: TGTGCCAGCAGGTCCGAACACATCGGGACCCAGTACTTC.

This clonotype was observed many times. This chain uses TRBV19 with TRBJ1-2; 7 nucleotides align to TRBD1. After removal of 4 bases from V and 5 bases from J, the junction contained 10 bases not matched to a gene. This CDR3 has 15 residues. CDR1 is LNHDA, CDR2 SQIVND, per germline (reference sequence). The chain's CDR3 is CASSTSSGQLYGYTF. The CDR3 DNA reads TGTGCCAGTAGTACCTCCTCGGGACAGCTATATGGCTACACCTTC. Complete variable domain (other parts from reference TRBV19 and TRBJ1-2): DGGITQSPKYLFRKEGQNVTLSCEQNLNHDAMYWYRQDPGQGLRLIYYSQIVNDFQKGDIAEGYSVSREKKESFPLTVTSAQKNPTAFYLCASSTSSGQLYGYTFGSGTRLTVV.

This clonotype was counted ten times or more. The chain joins TRBV24-1 to TRBJ1-2; D uncertain. The CDR3 has 14 residues. Germline V gene lookup returns CDR1 KGHDR and CDR2 SFDVKD. V gave up 2 bases and J gave up 5 bases, with 11 bases separating them. This CDR3 is CATSDSDKPYGYTF. CDR3 DNA: TGTGCCACCAGTGATTCAGACAAACCTTATGGCTACACCTTC.

The CDR3 here is CASSLSDRGATGELFF. The CDR3, as DNA: TGTGCCAGCAGTCTTTCGGACAGGGGTGCCACCGGGGAGCTGTTTTTT. V is TRBV2 and J is TRBJ2-2, with 9 bases lining up with TRBD1. V dropped 5 bases and J dropped 4; count of bases not matched to a gene: 8. The CDR3 consists of 16 residues. Germline CDR1 reads SNHLY; CDR2 reads FYNNEI.

For this clonotype: Mismatch with germline at one junction end may stem from a read error. The chain carries TRBV2 and TRBJ2-5; perhaps TRBD2 as D (5 bases). The CDR3 length is 13 residues. The V gene's germline CDR1 is SNHLY and CDR2 FYNNEI. The CDR3 nucleotides read TGTGCCGGCAGTCGAGGACGGGGAGAGACCCAGTACTTC. Amino acid sequence: CAGSRGRGETQYF.

In this sample, this clonotype turned up many times. The J gene is TRBJ1-1, the V gene TRBV7-2; 7 bases fit TRBD1. CDR1 and CDR2 (germline): SGHTA, FQGNSA. CDR3 length: 15 residues. Trimming cost V 5 bases and J 2 bases; bases outside gene matches: 8. The CDR3: CASSPGWTGNTEAFF. The CDR3 DNA is TGTGCCAGCAGCCCTGGGTGGACAGGAAACACTGAAGCTTTCTTT.

This clonotype was seen more than once but under ten times. V is TRBV10-3 and J is TRBJ1-5; D gene uncertain. This CDR3 spans 14 amino acids. V was pared by 2 bases and J by 5 bases, with 10 bases between. In germline, CDR1 is ENHRY, CDR2 SYGVKD. The CDR3 protein is CAISEARLDQPQHF. DNA of the CDR3: TGTGCCATCAGTGAGGCCAGGTTGGATCAGCCCCAGCATTTT.

The genes are TRBV7-3 and TRBJ1-5; 7 nucleotides agree with TRBD1. After removal of 0 bases from V and 8 bases from J, the junction contained 4 bases not matched to a gene. This CDR3 comprises 14 residues. The germline V gene encodes CDR1 SGHTA and CDR2 FQGTGA. The DNA for the CDR3 is TGTGCCAGCAGCTTAACAGGGGGCGCGGAGCCCCAGCATTTT. As protein: CASSLTGGAEPQHF. Using reference TRBV7-3 and TRBJ1-5 for the parts outside the CDR3, the full variable domain is GAGVSQTPSNKVTEKGKYVELRCDPISGHTALYWYRQSLGQGPEFLIYFQGTGAADDSGLPNDRFFAVRPEGSVSTLKIQRTERGDSAVYLCASSLTGGAEPQHFGDGTRLSIL.

The chain carries TRBV20-1 and TRBJ1-5, with D maybe TRBD1 (5 bases). From germline, CDR1 is DFQATT and CDR2 SNEGSKA (reference sequence). This CDR3 spans 13 amino acids. V dropped 3 bases and J dropped 1 base, with 7 bases sitting between them. The CDR3 DNA reads as TGCAGTGCTAGTGGGACCAGCAATCAGCCCCAGCATTTT. It translates to CSASGTSNQPQHF.

This clonotype was counted at least ten times. The chain is built from TRBV4-3 and TRBJ2-7, with D maybe TRBD2 (5 bases). CDR3 length: 14 residues. CDR1 and CDR2 (germline): LGHNA, YSLEER. Trimming pared 2 bases from V and 2 bases from J, leaving 10 bases between. In nucleotides, the CDR3 is TGCGCCAGCAGCCAATTGGCCGGGGCCTACGAGCAGTACTTC. Its translation: CASSQLAGAYEQYF.

This clonotype has a single count. A single base separates this from a much larger clone, so it may be a read error. The rearrangement uses TRBV7-9 and TRBJ1-2, with 12 positions matching TRBD1. V gave up 5 bases and J gave up 12 bases; unmatched junction bases: 4. The CDR3 extends over 12 amino acids. In germline, CDR1 is SEHNR, CDR2 FQNEAQ (reference sequence). CDR3: CASSSGTGGNTF. The CDR3 DNA reads as TGTGCCAGCAGCAGCGGGACAGGGGGCAACACCTTC.

This clonotype was counted only a few times. The V gene is TRBV6-2 or TRBV6-3, the J gene TRBJ2-5; D not certain. This CDR3 region has 13 residues. Per the germline V gene, CDR1 is MNHEY and CDR2 is SVGEGT. Trimming stripped 5 bases from V and 1 base from J, with 8 bases between. The CDR3 loop is CASSRRIQETQYF. The CDR3 region has the DNA TGTGCCAGCAGTCGACGGATCCAAGAGACCCAGTACTTC.

Comments on this clonotype: This may come from a read error, since a much larger clone is one base off. This chain links TRBV29-1 with TRBJ1-4; D possibly corresponds to TRBD1 (5 bases). V was pared by 4 bases and J by 10 bases, with 16 bases between. Germline CDR1 reads SQVTM; CDR2 reads ANQGSEA. This CDR3 contains 13 residues. CDR3 protein: CSVGDRRGGKLFF. The CDR3 nucleotides read TGCAGCGTTGGAGATAGAAGGGGAGGAAAACTGTTTTTT.

As to this clonotype: A much larger clonotype is one base distant, so this may be a read error. This chain connects TRBV11-2 to TRBJ2-7; D remains ambiguous. CDR1 SGHAT and CDR2 FQNNGV come from the germline V gene. The length of the CDR3 is 16 residues. The CDR3 region is CASSSSLGTISYGQYF. CDR3 coding DNA: TGTGCCAGCAGCTCGTCATTAGGCACCATCTCCTACGGGCAGTACTTC.